This TCR beta chain was found in a study of blood T cell repertoires in COVID-19. In the study overall: Collection of acute and convalescent COVID-19 samples took place in the United States, Italy and Spain.

Germline CDR1 reads SNHLY; CDR2 reads FYNNEI. The CDR3 covers 18 residues. V gave up 6 bases and J gave up 4 bases, with 25 bases separating them. Generated by immunoSEQ multiplex PCR, the TCRdb table keeps only in-frame clones and is missing some. This sample has roughly 71,000 clones, with roughly 85% found just once. The rearrangement joins TRBV2 to TRBJ2-4; tentatively, D is TRBD1 (5 bases). Material: peripheral blood. The sequence was obtained from a man aged 30 to 39 with acute or convalescent COVID-19. Here the CDR3 reads CASSREKKAGRSKNIQYF. CDR3 coding DNA: TGTGCCAGCAGCCGAGAGAAGAAGGCAGGGCGTAGTAAAAACATTCAGTACTTC. Full variable domain (remainder filled in from reference TRBV2 and TRBJ2-4): EPEVTQTPSHQVTQMGQEVILRCVPISNHLYFYWYRQILGQKVEFLVSFYNNEISEKSEIFDDQFSVERPDGSNFTLKIRSTKLEDSAMYFCASSREKKAGRSKNIQYFGAGTRLSVL.